This TCR beta chain comes out of a study of blood T cell repertoires in COVID-19. Across the whole study: Acute-phase and convalescent COVID-19 samples originated in the United States, Italy and Spain. PBMCs, B-cell-depleted T cells, or T cells provided the cDNA or gDNA that made up the material.

The V and J ends lost 1 base and 1 base respectively, with 8 bases between them. Germline V CDR1 and CDR2: LGHDT, YNNKEL (reference sequence). The CDR3 is 15 amino acids. Authors' methods: Reference gene primers were amplified, and this amplification served to estimate nucleated cell counts. Sequencing used immunoSEQ multiplex PCR; TCRdb keeps in-frame clones, though not all of them. The V and J calls and the clone size are those of that table, but D and trimming were determined from the DNA. The data show a few hundred thousand clones, approximately 90% seen once. The TCR comes from a man between 18 and 35 years old with active or convalescent COVID-19. Material: peripheral blood. The chain has TRBV3-1 (or the pseudogene TRBV3-2) and TRBJ1-3; D not resolved. The DNA of the CDR3 is TGTGCCAGCAGCCAAGTTCGAGGGTCTGGAAACACCATATATTTT. Its protein product is CASSQVRGSGNTIYF.